These 30 T cell receptor beta chains originate from one sample sequenced in a study of blood T cell repertoires in COVID-19. Some clones are missing from TCRdb's copy, which holds only in-frame ones; the method was immunoSEQ multiplex PCR. The repertoire holds about 180,000 clones, with roughly 87% as singletons. Sample: PBMCs or T cells enriched from blood (not recorded which). The receptors originated from a woman between 45 and 60 years old who had recovered from COVID-19.

The rearrangement joins TRBV18 to TRBJ2-5; 7 bases match TRBD1. J lost 4 bases, V lost 3 bases, and 17 bases had no gene match. CDR3 size: 18 residues. In germline, CDR1 is KGHSH, CDR2 LQKENI. CDR3: CASSPLGTVRAVGETQYF. The CDR3 coding sequence is TGTGCCAGCTCACCCCTCGGGACAGTCCGAGCGGTAGGAGAGACCCAGTACTTC.

This clone was counted between two and nine times. The chain recombines TRBV7-2 with TRBJ1-6, with TRBD1 as a possible D gene (5 bases). V was shortened by 5 bases and J by 3 bases, with 11 bases between the two germline ends. This CDR3 is built from 15 residues. Germline-derived CDR1 and CDR2 are SGHTA and FQGNSA. The CDR3 here is CASSLRGDYNSPLHF. The CDR3 DNA reads as TGTGCCAGCAGCCTCCGGGGGGACTATAATTCACCCCTCCACTTT.

The genes are TRBV11-3 and TRBJ2-3; no reliable D call. The V end lost 1 base, the J end lost 0 bases, and 5 bases lay between the germline ends. CDR1 and CDR2 from the germline V gene are SGHNT and YENEEA. CDR3 size: 14 residues. This CDR3 is CASSLVASTDTQYF. The CDR3 nucleotides read TGTGCCAGCAGCTTAGTAGCAAGCACAGATACGCAGTATTTT.

V is TRBV5-6 and J is TRBJ1-2, with TRBD1 matching 8 bases. V lost 0 bases, J lost 5 bases, and 6 bases stayed unmatched. Germline CDR1 is SGHDT and CDR2 is YYEEEE. This CDR3 contains 15 residues. CDR3: CASSLVRQGAYGYTF. The CDR3 DNA reads TGTGCCAGCAGCTTGGTCAGGCAGGGGGCGTATGGCTACACCTTC.

In its sample, this clone was seen a few times. The V and J genes are TRBV6-1 and TRBJ2-1; a possible D gene is TRBD1 (6 bases). Per germline, CDR1 MNHNS and CDR2 SASEGT. The V end lost 3 bases, the J end lost 0 bases, and 6 bases lay between the germline ends. CDR3 length: 14 residues. In nucleotides, the CDR3 is TGTGCCAGCAGTGAGGACAGCTCCTACAATGAGCAGTTCTTC. This translates into CASSEDSSYNEQFF.

Points on this clone: The junction does not match germline at one end; this may be a read error. The chain recombines TRBV6-2 or TRBV6-3 with TRBJ1-2, with D tentatively TRBD1 (6 bases). The CDR3 totals 13 residues. Germline lookup yields CDR1 MNHEY and CDR2 SVGEGT. This CDR3 reads CASSKTGMYVYTF. CDR3 DNA: TGTGCCAGCAGTAAGACAGGCATGTATGTCTACACCTTC.

This clone turned up a few times. The chain's CDR3 is CASSPIPRQGSDYGYTF. DNA of the CDR3: TGTGCCAGCAGCCCTATCCCTCGGCAGGGATCGGACTATGGCTACACCTTC. The chain couples TRBV7-8 to TRBJ1-2; D might be TRBD1 (5 bases). This CDR3 spans 17 amino acids. The V end was cut by 5 bases, the J end by 3 bases, with 22 bases between. Germline CDR1 SGHVS, CDR2 FQNEAQ.

V usage is TRBV2 and J usage is TRBJ1-2; perhaps TRBD1 as D (5 bases). There are 14 residues in the CDR3. Germline CDR1 SNHLY, CDR2 FYNNEI. V was trimmed by 8 bases and J by 8 bases, leaving 21 bases between them. The CDR3 bases are TGTGCCAGCCGCTTGACAGCGGGCCTTAGCGGCTACACCTTC. It translates to CASRLTAGLSGYTF.

V usage is TRBV19 and J usage is TRBJ2-5; the D gene is possibly TRBD1 (5 bases). The germline V gene has CDR1 LNHDA and CDR2 SQIVND (reference sequence). Trimming pared 6 bases from V and 3 bases from J, leaving 17 bases between. CDR3 length equals 15 residues. The CDR3 DNA follows: TGTGCCAGTAGACGACAGATGTGGGGCGAAGAGACCCAGTACTTC. Its protein product is CASRRQMWGEETQYF.

V usage is TRBV18 and J usage is TRBJ2-7; 7 bases are a match to TRBD2. V was pared by 3 bases and J by 3 bases, with 5 bases of the junction left unmatched. Germline CDR1 KGHSH, CDR2 LQKENI. This CDR3 spans 14 amino acids. In DNA, the CDR3 is TGTGCCAGCTCACCGGGAGGGCCAAACTACGAGCAGTACTTC. Its protein product is CASSPGGPNYEQYF.

This chain connects TRBV19 to TRBJ1-2; a possible D gene is TRBD1 (5 bases). The CDR3 length is 14 residues. Trimming shortened V by 4 bases and J by 4 bases, and 13 bases separated the two germline ends. Germline V CDR1 and CDR2: LNHDA, SQIVND (reference sequence). The CDR3 spells CASSTRDSGYGYTF. The CDR3 nucleotides are TGTGCCAGTAGTACTCGGGACTCTGGCTATGGCTACACCTTC.

The sample holds a few counts of this clone. V gene TRBV27 combines with J gene TRBJ2-7; a possible D gene is TRBD1 (6 bases). CDR3 length equals 13 residues. The germline V gene encodes CDR1 MNHEY and CDR2 SMNVEV (reference sequence). V was clipped by 5 bases and J by 8 bases, with 16 bases between them. As DNA, the CDR3 is TGTGCCAGCAGTCCGAACACAGGGTGGAAGCAGTACTTC. This encodes CASSPNTGWKQYF.

This clone was found a few times. The V gene is TRBV3-1 (or the pseudogene TRBV3-2), the J gene TRBJ2-2; 9 nucleotides align to TRBD1. V shed 1 base, J shed 6 bases, and the junction held 15 bases outside the gene matches. The germline gives CDR1 LGHDT, CDR2 YNNKEL (reference sequence). The CDR3 contains 19 residues. CDR3 in DNA: TGTGCCAGCAGCCAAGGACCGGGACAGGGCTCCTCGAGGGCCGGGGAGCTGTTTTTT. It is translated as CASSQGPGQGSSRAGELFF.

V and J are TRBV27 and TRBJ2-7; TRBD1 is a possible D gene (6 bases). Germline values: CDR1 MNHEY, CDR2 SMNVEV (reference sequence). V was trimmed by 8 bases and J by 2 bases, leaving 19 bases between them. The CDR3 runs to 15 residues. The CDR3 sequence is CASRYANRDTYEQYF. In nucleotides, the CDR3 is TGTGCCAGCCGATACGCTAACAGGGACACCTACGAGCAGTACTTC.

The chain couples TRBV5-1 to TRBJ2-7, with 10 bases aligning to TRBD2. V lost 2 bases and J lost 5; bases outside the gene matches: 7. The CDR3 runs to 15 residues. Germline V gives CDR1 SGHRS, CDR2 YFSETQ. CDR3 DNA sequence: TGCGCCAGCAGCTTACTAGCGGGGTTTGTCGACGAGCAGTACTTC. Amino acids: CASSLLAGFVDEQYF.

This chain uses TRBV3-1 (or the pseudogene TRBV3-2) with TRBJ1-2; TRBD1 aligns across 8 bases. Germline values: CDR1 LGHDT, CDR2 YNNKEL (reference sequence). V was clipped by 4 bases and J by 8 bases; unmatched bases: 6. The CDR3 runs 13 residues. The CDR3 nucleotides are TGTGCCAGCAGCCCCGGACAGGGTCGAGGCTACACCTTC. It translates to CASSPGQGRGYTF.

The CDR3 DNA reads TGTGCCTGGAGTGTACAGGGCCCGTGGCCCCAGCATTTT. It yields the protein CAWSVQGPWPQHF. V and J are TRBV30 and TRBJ1-5, with D maybe TRBD1 (6 bases). The CDR3 spans 13 residues. Germline V lookup: CDR1 GTSNPN, CDR2 SVGIG (reference sequence). V was clipped by 0 bases and J by 9 bases, with 12 bases between them.

The chain carries TRBV6-5 and TRBJ1-5; D ambiguous. Germline values: CDR1 MNHEY, CDR2 SVGAGI. The CDR3 is 13 residues long. Trimming pared 0 bases from V and 4 bases from J, leaving 4 bases between. CDR3 nucleotides: TGTGCCAGCAGTTACTCAGAGAATCAGCCCCAGCATTTT. Translating it yields CASSYSENQPQHF.

The chain is built from TRBV7-2 and TRBJ2-1; 12 bases agree with TRBD2. The V gene's germline CDR1 is SGHTA and CDR2 FQGNSA. This CDR3 is 15 amino acids long. V trimming: 3 bases; J trimming: 6 bases; junction bases outside the gene matches: 3. CDR3 sequence reads: CASSFKTSGSNEQFF. DNA for the CDR3: TGTGCCAGCAGCTTTAAGACTAGCGGGAGCAATGAGCAGTTCTTC.

This chain joins TRBV9 and TRBJ1-3; no firm D call. Germline lookup yields CDR1 SGDLS and CDR2 YYNGEE. The CDR3 contains 11 residues. V lost 7 bases and J lost 3, with 5 bases in between. As DNA, the CDR3 is TGTGCCAGCGGGCATGGAAACACCATATATTTT. Its protein is CASGHGNTIYF.

In its sample, this clone was seen once. The chain links TRBV5-4 to TRBJ2-1; 12 bases match TRBD2. Germline loops: CDR1 SGHNT, CDR2 YYREEE (reference sequence). Trimming removed 4 bases from V and 3 bases from J; junction bases left unmatched: 2. This CDR3 has 15 amino acids. Written as DNA, the CDR3 is TGTGCCAGCAGCGCGGGACTAGCGGGCTACAATGAGCAGTTCTTC. Encoded protein: CASSAGLAGYNEQFF.

The chain uses TRBV2 and TRBJ1-1, with D maybe TRBD1 (6 bases). Trimming cost V 8 bases and J 0 bases, with 13 bases left between them. Germline assignment: CDR1 SNHLY and CDR2 FYNNEI. This CDR3 comprises 14 residues. The CDR3 loop is CASRYRVMNTEAFF. The CDR3 coding sequence is TGTGCCAGCCGATACAGGGTAATGAACACTGAAGCTTTCTTT. Based on the CDR3 plus reference TRBV2 and TRBJ1-1, the full variable domain is EPEVTQTPSHQVTQMGQEVILRCVPISNHLYFYWYRQILGQKVEFLVSFYNNEISEKSEIFDDQFSVERPDGSNFTLKIRSTKLEDSAMYFCASRYRVMNTEAFFGQGTRLTVV.

Only one count was recorded for this clone. This chain links TRBV28 with TRBJ1-2, with D hard to call. CDR3 size: 13 residues. CDR1 and CDR2 from the germline V gene are MDHEN and SYDVKM. V was trimmed by 6 bases and J by 6 bases, leaving 14 bases between them. The CDR3 region has the DNA TGTGCCAGCAGGCCTGCTACCGGGGATGGCTACACCTTC. Amino acid sequence: CASRPATGDGYTF.

This sequence joins TRBV10-1 and TRBJ2-1; TRBD2 aligns across 13 bases. V gave up 7 bases and J gave up 0 bases; unmatched junction bases: 9. The CDR3 is 18 amino acids. The germline V gene has CDR1 WNHNN and CDR2 SYGVQD (reference sequence). Written as DNA, the CDR3 is TGCGCCAGCAACGGACTAGCGGGAGCATCGGGCTCCTACAATGAGCAGTTCTTC. Its translation is CASNGLAGASGSYNEQFF.

V and J are TRBV4-1 and TRBJ1-4; 10 bases match TRBD1. V trimming: 4 bases; J trimming: 8 bases; junction bases outside the gene matches: 10. Germline values: CDR1 MGHRA, CDR2 YSYEKL. The CDR3 runs 16 residues. CDR3 sequence reads: CASSRLFGTGVEKLFF. Here the CDR3 DNA reads TGCGCCAGCAGCCGCCTATTTGGGACAGGGGTAGAAAAACTGTTTTTT.

CDR3 coding DNA: TGTGCCAGCCTCACCCCGGCGGACTCTGGAAACACCATATATTTT. Its translation is CASLTPADSGNTIYF. The chain joins TRBV28 to TRBJ1-3; D is uncertain. Trimming removed 8 bases at V and 0 bases at J, with 14 bases between. CDR1 is MDHEN and CDR2 is SYDVKM in the germline V gene. The CDR3 length is 15 residues.

This clone was seen a few times. The gene calls are TRBV3-1 (or the pseudogene TRBV3-2) and TRBJ2-5; possible D gene TRBD1, 6 bases. The CDR3 has 12 amino acids. Germline-derived CDR1 and CDR2 are LGHDT and YNNKEL (reference sequence). Trimming removed 4 bases from V and 5 bases from J, with 8 bases in between. CDR3 sequence reads: CASSPGEETQYF. CDR3 coding DNA: TGTGCCAGCAGCCCAGGGGAGGAGACCCAGTACTTC.

Regarding this clone: Additional DNA sequences in this sample encode the identical CDR3. The gene calls are TRBV28 and TRBJ2-7; unclear D gene. V was pared by 3 bases and J by 4 bases, with 4 bases between. This CDR3 has 11 residues. Germline values: CDR1 MDHEN, CDR2 SYDVKM. The CDR3 spells CASSFSYEQYF. The CDR3 DNA reads as TGTGCCAGCAGTTTTTCGTACGAGCAGTACTTC.

The rearrangement uses TRBV9 and TRBJ2-7, with TRBD1 identical over 9 bases. Germline V gene sequence: CDR1 SGDLS, CDR2 YYNGEE. J gave up 4 bases and V 4 bases, and 15 bases lay outside the gene matches. The CDR3 runs to 17 residues. The CDR3 reads CASSPKGAGTGRYEQYF. CDR3 coding DNA: TGTGCCAGCAGCCCCAAGGGGGCCGGGACAGGGCGGTACGAGCAGTACTTC.

The V and J genes are TRBV29-1 and TRBJ2-7, with 8 nucleotides matching TRBD2. Germline assignment: CDR1 SQVTM and CDR2 ANQGSEA. The trim removed 7 bases at V and 4 bases at J, leaving 3 bases unmatched. This CDR3 is built from 11 residues. In nucleotides, the CDR3 is TGCAGCGCCGGGAGGGGGTACGAGCAGTACTTC. It is translated as CSAGRGYEQYF.